This TCR beta chain was sequenced in a study of cytomegalovirus exposure and HLA in healthy donors (dated by TCRdb to about 2017). Looking at the study overall: According to an earlier analysis of 587 of the donors, 150 million to 200 million T cells yielded over 100 million unique TCR beta sequences and 276 Gb of sequence data. To predict cytomegalovirus infection status, the study combined high-throughput TCR immunosequencing, statistical association of individual TCRs with disease status, and machine learning. Of the 350 to 400 genotyped donors, 65% to 90% fell in the genetic ancestry cluster associated with self-reported Caucasian donors. Because of strong linkage in the cohort, roughly five DR-DQ haplotypes were treated as single units for association and clustering. Typing coverage varied by locus: roughly 629-630 donors for A, B, C, DRB1 and DQB1; more than 500 for DQA1; approximately 570 for DPA1; more than 450 for DPB1. An early release covering roughly 580 HLA-typed donors comprised about 290 gigabases of sequencing data and 85 million or so unique TCR sequences. The later analysis used no new phenotypic data to find candidate immune exposures, relying instead on TCR beta sequences and their occurrence across donors. The study was designed to test whether signatures of past pathogen exposure could be identified by cataloging public T cell receptors. In addition to the first cohort of 650 to 750 subjects, a separate validation cohort of about 120 different subjects was used. Every discovery cohort repertoire had been produced on one sequencing platform. An earlier analysis of more than 450 of the donors used high-throughput TCR beta sequencing to judge whether each TCR beta V gene segment behaved as functional or pseudogenic. To study patterns of TCR occurrence, a later analysis re-analyzed previously published TCR beta repertoires from around 660 donors and added high-resolution HLA genotyping. In a later genetic analysis, genome-wide SNP genotypes for about 55% of the roughly 700 donors were used, and that subset was treated as a discovery cohort. Class I and class II HLA loci were covered by the typing at four-digit resolution. The study profiled the T cell repertoires of around 700 subjects by immunosequencing and related them to cytomegalovirus serostatus. Donor age, sex, ethnicity and CMV serostatus were compiled together with the repertoire data. On average, roughly 200,000 unique TCR beta nucleotide sequences were sequenced per donor among about 400 genotyped donors of the cohort, with approximately 18% of those sequences being non-productive.

Worth noting for this clone: The specificity of this receptor is unknown. Base qualities are not at hand, and no much larger clone is one base apart.

In total, roughly 710 healthy bone marrow donors made up the cohort. At the time of sampling, every cohort member was nominally healthy, though immune exposures that went unrecorded were likely present. The donor tested CMV seronegative, placing the donor among the 300 to 450 seronegative members of the cohort. A peripheral blood sample was collected from each donor, and TCR beta sequencing was performed on peripheral blood mononuclear cells. The Qiagen DNeasy Blood Extraction Kit was used to extract genomic DNA from the blood cell samples. Study-wide findings and limitations: The sequencing pipeline was judged likely to have produced a cluster of highly shared sequence variants as a technical artifact. Cytomegalovirus status was reported to be diagnosed by the classifier with high specificity and sensitivity in both the original and validation cohorts. A further reported finding was that TCR beta sequences accurately predicted the HLA-A and HLA-B alleles for most subjects in the first cohort. A later analysis found that HLA-associated TCR beta chains were more clonally expanded and had lower generation probabilities than equally common non-associated chains. According to a later genetic analysis, donors in an Asian-associated ancestry cluster had fewer N-insertions in productive TCRs than the approximately 670-donor mean. In vitro tests confirmed that a few of the cytomegalovirus-associated TCR beta chains recognize cytomegalovirus antigens. In a later analysis, TCR association rates were found to vary across HLA loci, with the most associated TCRs seen for DRB1 alleles and the fewest for HLA-C alleles. It was suggested by the authors that the approach could potentially be generalized to other disease states and immunological phenotypes. In a later analysis, some 17,000 TCR beta sequences were associated with specific HLA alleles at a false discovery rate of 0.05. When HLA alleles, especially DR and DQ, strongly co-occurred, attributing TCR associations to individual alleles was difficult. In a later analysis, several top co-occurrence clusters were reported to appear linked to parvovirus B19, influenza, CMV and Epstein-Barr virus. Immune exposure information for the cohort was limited to CMV serostatus. Broadly in line with IMGT annotations, most TCR beta V segments showed up in productive rearrangements about 87% or about 30% of the time in an earlier analysis of 450 to 600 of the donors. In a later genetic analysis, a missense DCLRE1C variant was associated with V-gene and J-gene trimming of TCR beta chains, and the association was replicated in an independent cohort. Because the 87-base-pair reads could not distinguish some IMGT-functional V segments, including TRBV6-2 and TRBV6-3, those segments were excluded. Because counts were too low, about 15 rarely observed V segments, including chromosome 9 orphons, were left out of the earlier analysis of a few hundred of the donors. Most TCR sequences were seen in very few donors, while some public TCRs were found in many individuals. The study listed 150 to 200 TCR beta chains as associated with cytomegalovirus. According to a later analysis, most CMV-associated TCR beta chains appeared to be HLA-restricted, and the HLA associations seemed to be driven largely by CMV exposure. The presence/absence analyses assumed that sequencing depth was roughly uniform across donors, and that assumption may not be true. HLA typing was unavailable for some donors at each locus, so association tests used only the typed subset. Linkage disequilibrium might explain the correlated functional status among segregating V segments, but an unknown experimental factor could not be excluded. This cohort had only TCR beta chains sequenced, and the lack of alpha or paired-chain data limited which features could be detected.

The library came from the immunoSEQ multiplex PCR assay. A mixture of 60 forward primers for TCR Vbeta segments and 13 reverse primers for TCR Jbeta segments was used in the multiplex PCR. Amplification of the CDR3 region of rearranged TCR beta genes was performed with a multiplex PCR assay on genomic DNA. Amplified TCR beta libraries were sequenced as 87-base-pair reads on the Illumina HiSeq System. Per the original workflow: A later analysis tallied roughly 76 million unique TCR beta chains across the approximately 670 repertoires, and around 9.9 million of those chains were shared by two or more donors. Raw reads were error-corrected and collapsed into unique sequences by a nearest-neighbor algorithm in which closely related sequences were merged to remove PCR and sequencing errors. V, D and J gene segments were assigned by aligning CDR3 sequences to IMGT reference sequences. For a sequence to be retained, a match of at least six nucleotides was required to both a V gene segment and a J gene segment. A rearrangement counted as productive if the CDR3 had no stop codons and remained in frame with V and J, and every other rearrangement counted as non-productive. CDR3 was defined by IMGT convention, running from the second conserved V-encoded cysteine to the conserved J-encoded phenylalanine. Sequences without an unambiguous match to a single V gene segment were excluded from the earlier analysis of a few hundred of the donors. In an earlier analysis of approximately 610 of the donors, V segments were called functional above 56.7% productive rearrangements and were called segregating when the between-donor standard deviation exceeded 5%. A statistical classification framework was built for diagnosing cytomegalovirus status from the catalog of TCR beta chain sequences. In a later analysis, V and J genes were assigned by comparing TCR nucleotide sequences against IMGT/GENE-DB human TR gene sequences. In a later analysis, CDR3 sequences and most-parsimonious VDJ recombination scenarios were assigned using the TCRdist pipeline. A later analysis defined each TCR beta chain by its CDR3 amino acid sequence plus V-gene family, and excluded reads lacking a unique V-gene family. In a later analysis, around 600 highly shared, low-generation-probability nucleotide sequences were removed to address suspected cross-contamination and a sequencing artifact. In a later analysis, a clonal expansion index for each public chain was calculated from normalized within-repertoire ranks of inferred template counts. In a later analysis, generation probabilities were computed using a VDJ recombination model fitted to out-of-frame rearrangements, and the results were checked against IGoR. A later analysis scored TCR-TCR, TCR-HLA and TCR-CMV co-occurrence with hypergeometric tests, applying a repertoire-size bias correction to TCR pairs. In a later analysis, false discovery rates were estimated by permuting HLA or CMV assignments 20 times. In a later analysis, co-occurring TCRs were grouped with DBSCAN, and TCRdist sequence similarity was added when clustering was performed within HLA-allele-positive subsets. For co-occurrence clustering, repertoires with fewer than 30,000 or more than 120,000 public chains were excluded, along with a handful of repertoires with anomalous nucleotide sharing. The table comes from immuneACCESS by way of TCRdb, which keeps in-frame sequences with V and J called. Part of the clones is missing from these tables; in studies checked, under half for an unresolved V gene and the rest for unknown reasons. Clone size and V and J calls were adopted from that table, with D and trimming inferred from the DNA. This sample lists roughly 110,000 clones; about 85% were detected once. The ten largest clones add up to 2% to 2.5% of the sample.

For CDR1 and CDR2, the germline V gene lists MGHDK and SYGVNS. V drops 7 bases and J drops 4 bases, leaving 13 bases in between. The CDR3 covers 13 residues, taking in both the cysteine and the phenylalanine. The CDR3 DNA has 39 bases and is translated from base 1. This TCR derives from a man aged 25 to 40 in good health and CMV-seronegative. Sequencing was carried out using PBMCs. The rearrangement joined TRBV25-1 to TRBJ1-1, with the D gene too uncertain to name. The CDR3 is CASKSRESTEAFF. The DNA sequence is as follows: TGTGCCAGCAAATCAAGGGAGAGCACTGAAGCTTTCTTT.